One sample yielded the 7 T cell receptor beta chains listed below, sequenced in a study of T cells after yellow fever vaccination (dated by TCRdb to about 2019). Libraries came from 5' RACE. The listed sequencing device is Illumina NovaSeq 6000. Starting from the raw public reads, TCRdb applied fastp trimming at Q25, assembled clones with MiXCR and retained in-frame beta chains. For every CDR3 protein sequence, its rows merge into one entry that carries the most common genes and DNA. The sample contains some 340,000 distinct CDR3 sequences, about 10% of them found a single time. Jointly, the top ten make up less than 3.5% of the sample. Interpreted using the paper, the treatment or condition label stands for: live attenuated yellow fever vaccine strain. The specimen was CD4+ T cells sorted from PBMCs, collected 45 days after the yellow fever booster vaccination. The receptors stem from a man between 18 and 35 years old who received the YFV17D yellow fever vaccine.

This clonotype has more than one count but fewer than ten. CDR3: CASSPRRGRVETEAFF. The CDR3 coding sequence is TGTGCCAGCTCACCAAGACGGGGCAGGGTAGAGACTGAAGCTTTCTTT. The chain has TRBV18 and TRBJ1-1, with D perhaps TRBD1 (5 bases). The germline V gene encodes CDR1 KGHSH and CDR2 LQKENI. CDR3 length: 16 residues. V lost 2 bases, J lost 5 bases, and 18 bases lay in between.

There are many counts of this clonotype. DNA of the CDR3: TGCAGTGCTAGAGATTATGGTCAGGGGAAGGGCTATGGCTACACCTTC. It specifies CSARDYGQGKGYGYTF. The chain has TRBV20-1 and TRBJ1-2; weak D call: TRBD1 (6 bases). This CDR3 comprises 16 residues. Trimming took off 0 bases at V and 4 bases at J, with 18 bases between the two ends. Germline lookup yields CDR1 DFQATT and CDR2 SNEGSKA (reference sequence).

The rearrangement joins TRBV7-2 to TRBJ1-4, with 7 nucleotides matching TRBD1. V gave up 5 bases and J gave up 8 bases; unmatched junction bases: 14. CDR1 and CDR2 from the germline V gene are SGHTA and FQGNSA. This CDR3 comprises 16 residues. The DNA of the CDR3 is TGTGCCAGCAGCCACTTCACGTGGGACAGTGGAGAAAAACTGTTTTTT. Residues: CASSHFTWDSGEKLFF. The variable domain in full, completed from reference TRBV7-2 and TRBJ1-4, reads GAGVSQSPSNKVTEKGKDVELRCDPISGHTALYWYRQSLGQGLEFLIYFQGNSAPDKSGLPSDRFSAERTGGSVSTLTIQRTQQEDSAVYLCASSHFTWDSGEKLFFGSGTQLSVL.

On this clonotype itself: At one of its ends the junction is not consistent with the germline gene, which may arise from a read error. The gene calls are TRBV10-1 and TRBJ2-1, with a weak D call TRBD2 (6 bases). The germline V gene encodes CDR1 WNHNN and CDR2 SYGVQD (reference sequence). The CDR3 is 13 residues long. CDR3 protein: CASSESGRDEQVF. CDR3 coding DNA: TGCGCCAGCAGTGAGTCCGGGCGGGATGAGCAGGTCTTC.

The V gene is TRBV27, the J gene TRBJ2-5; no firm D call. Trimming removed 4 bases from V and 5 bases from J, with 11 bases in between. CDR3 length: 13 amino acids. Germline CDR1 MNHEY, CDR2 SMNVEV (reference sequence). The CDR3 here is CASSSNSGETQYF. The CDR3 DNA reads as TGTGCCAGCAGTTCCAACTCTGGGGAGACCCAGTACTTC.

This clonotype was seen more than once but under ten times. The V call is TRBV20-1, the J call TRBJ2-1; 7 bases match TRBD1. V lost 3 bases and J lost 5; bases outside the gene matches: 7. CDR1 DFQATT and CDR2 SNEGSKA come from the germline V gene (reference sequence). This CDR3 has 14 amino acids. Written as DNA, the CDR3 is TGCAGTGCTAGGGTAGACAGGGCCCACAATGAGCAGTTCTTC. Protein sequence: CSARVDRAHNEQFF.

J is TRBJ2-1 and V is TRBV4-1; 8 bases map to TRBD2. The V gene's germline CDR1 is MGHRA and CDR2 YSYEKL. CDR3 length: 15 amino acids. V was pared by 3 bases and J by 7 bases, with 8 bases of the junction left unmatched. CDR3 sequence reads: CASSQSGTSGNEQFF. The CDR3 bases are TGCGCCAGCAGCCAGTCCGGGACTAGTGGTAATGAGCAGTTCTTC.